The 20 T cell receptor beta chains below come from one sample, sequenced in a study of regulatory T cells in long-lasting Graves disease. iRepertoire HTBI primers and Arm-PCR of CDR3 regions built TCR beta libraries. TCRdb processed the multiplex PCR reads anew with MiXCR; each CDR3 protein has one entry. The sample includes about 460,000 distinct CDR3 sequences, 13% to 15% of them seen just once. Time point described: newly diagnosed GD, antithyroid drugs for less than 3 months. The TCR library was made from RNA extracted from PBMCs. This sample also belongs to another study, concerning T cells in Graves' hyperthyroidism and ophthalmopathy.

This specimen consisted of peripheral blood mononuclear cells (PBMCs), obtained at new diagnosis, from a patient treated with antithyroid drugs. Source of these receptors: a woman aged 50 to 60 with Graves disease.

This clonotype has just a few counts. This chain links TRBV9 with TRBJ1-6; D is undetermined. The CDR3 extends over 14 amino acids. Germline CDR1 is SGDLS and CDR2 is YYNGEE. The germline V and J ends were trimmed by 3 bases and 6 bases, with 10 bases remaining between them. CDR3 in DNA: TGTGCCAGCAGCGCCTACGTCATTAATTCACCCCTCCACTTT. This translates into CASSAYVINSPLHF.

This clonotype was picked up many times. The chain has TRBV27 and TRBJ2-7, with TRBD1 as a possible D gene (7 bases). The CDR3 has 16 amino acids. Per germline, CDR1 MNHEY and CDR2 SMNVEV (reference sequence). V gave up 3 bases and J gave up 6 bases, with 21 bases separating them. CDR3 DNA: TGTGCCAGCAGTTTGGAGGGTAACAGGGGAGTGGGCGAGCAGTACTTC. Amino acid sequence: CASSLEGNRGVGEQYF.

The chain combines TRBV25-1 with TRBJ1-6; D might be TRBD1 (6 bases). Germline V gene lookup returns CDR1 MGHDK and CDR2 SYGVNS. V lost 4 bases to trimming and J lost 9 bases, with 16 bases between them. This CDR3 comprises 15 residues. CDR3 sequence: CASSAGDKVLSPLHF. CDR3 nucleotide sequence: TGTGCCAGCAGTGCCGGGGACAAGGTACTTTCACCCCTCCACTTT.

In this sample, this clonotype turned up many times. The chain recombines TRBV12-3 or TRBV12-4 with TRBJ1-6, with 8 bases aligning to TRBD1. The V gene end was trimmed by 8 bases and the J gene end by 8 bases; junction bases not matched to a gene: 5. CDR3 length: 13 residues. The CDR3 reads CASRTGFHSPLHF. The CDR3 nucleotides read TGTGCCAGCCGGACAGGGTTTCATTCACCCCTCCACTTT.

The table lists this clonotype with a few counts. The CDR3 protein is CASSLDEFYEQYF. CDR3 coding DNA: TGTGCCAGCAGCTTAGATGAGTTCTACGAGCAGTACTTC. The rearrangement links TRBV11-2 to TRBJ2-7; D gene unclear. Germline CDR1 reads SGHAT; CDR2 reads FQNNGV. With 0 bases removed from V and 3 bases from J, the gap between germline ends came to 6 bases. CDR3 length equals 13 residues.

Ten or more counts support this clonotype. The chain employs TRBV6-4 and TRBJ1-6, with a tentative D call TRBD1 (6 bases). The CDR3 extends over 15 amino acids. Trimming removed 6 bases at V and 6 bases at J, with 15 bases between. The V gene's germline CDR1 is MRHNA and CDR2 SNTAGT. CDR3 in DNA: TGTGCCAGCAGGCCTACCGGACAGTCTAATTCACCCCTCCACTTT. It is translated as CASRPTGQSNSPLHF.

In this sample, this clonotype turned up many times. This chain connects TRBV27 to TRBJ2-5; TRBD2 is a possible D gene (6 bases). Trimming removed 3 bases at V and 1 base at J, with 12 bases between. The CDR3 has 15 residues. Per germline, CDR1 MNHEY and CDR2 SMNVEV (reference sequence). The CDR3 here is CASSLWGELQETQYF. CDR3 sequence (DNA): TGTGCCAGCAGTTTGTGGGGGGAACTCCAAGAGACCCAGTACTTC.

This clonotype was counted between two and nine times. V gene TRBV5-1 combines with J gene TRBJ2-1, with TRBD2 matching 14 bases. This CDR3 spans 17 amino acids. V lost 3 bases, J lost 5 bases, and 7 bases stayed unmatched. CDR1 and CDR2 from the germline V gene are SGHRS and YFSETQ. CDR3 loop: CASSWGLAGVLDNEQFF. In DNA, the CDR3 is TGCGCCAGCAGCTGGGGACTAGCGGGAGTTTTAGACAATGAGCAGTTCTTC.

To note about this clonotype: Being one base from a much bigger clone, this may be a read error. V and J are TRBV12-3 or TRBV12-4 and TRBJ1-6, with D hard to call. Trimming removed 3 bases at V and 6 bases at J, with 9 bases between. There are 14 residues in the CDR3. The CDR3 loop reads CASSFGILNSPLHF. CDR3 in DNA: TGTGCCAGCAGTTTCGGGATACTTAATTCACCCCTCCACTTT.

Notes on this clonotype: Just one base apart from a much larger clone, this may be a read error. This chain joins TRBV2 and TRBJ2-3; TRBD2 agrees at 9 bases. V lost 6 bases to trimming and J lost 2 bases; unmatched junction nucleotides: 6. The CDR3 runs to 15 residues. Germline values: CDR1 SNHLY, CDR2 FYNNEI. This chain's CDR3 is CASSRLAEITDTQYF. In DNA form, the CDR3 reads TGTGCCAGCAGCCGACTAGCGGAAATCACAGATACGCAGTATTTT.

Ten or more counts support this clonotype. The junction and the germline gene differ at one end; a read error may be behind it. The CDR3 protein is CASTETDYYSPLHF. The CDR3 DNA reads TGTGCCAGCACGGAGACAGACTATTATTCACCCCTCCACTTT. This sequence joins TRBV2 and TRBJ1-6; a possible D gene is TRBD1 (5 bases). Germline assignment: CDR1 SNHLY and CDR2 FYNNEI. This CDR3 region has 14 residues.

This clonotype has a count of ten or more. The chain joins TRBV2 to TRBJ2-2; TRBD2 aligns across 12 bases. The germline V gene encodes CDR1 SNHLY and CDR2 FYNNEI. CDR3 length: 15 residues. V lost 6 bases and J lost 5; bases outside the gene matches: 4. The CDR3 DNA reads as TGTGCCAGCAGAGGACTAGCGGGATTGACCGGGGAGCTGTTTTTT. It specifies CASRGLAGLTGELFF.

This clonotype was seen only a few times. This CDR3 is CASSYRGYGYTF. The CDR3, as DNA: TGTGCCAGCAGTTACCGGGGCTATGGCTACACCTTC. This chain joins TRBV6-9 and TRBJ1-2; D remains unclear. V lost 3 bases to trimming and J lost 4 bases, with 6 bases between them. Germline values: CDR1 MNHGY, CDR2 SVAAGI. The length of the CDR3 is 12 residues.

This clonotype was counted at least ten times. The J gene is TRBJ1-1, the V gene TRBV5-1; no clear D gene. CDR3 length equals 16 residues. V was clipped by 0 bases and J by 0 bases, with 12 bases between them. CDR1 and CDR2 (germline): SGHRS, YFSETQ. The CDR3 sequence is CASSLDIEALNTEAFF. DNA of the CDR3: TGCGCCAGCAGCTTGGACATCGAGGCTCTGAACACTGAAGCTTTCTTT.

This clonotype was recorded at least ten times. This chain links TRBV5-6 with TRBJ2-1; TRBD1 matches at 9 bases. Germline lookup yields CDR1 SGHDT and CDR2 YYEEEE. The length of the CDR3 is 15 residues. J was trimmed by 4 bases and V by 3 bases; bases with no gene match: 5. The CDR3 loop reads CASSSRDRAYNEQFF. CDR3 DNA sequence: TGTGCCAGCAGCTCTAGGGACAGGGCATACAATGAGCAGTTCTTC.

Written as DNA, the CDR3 is TGTGCCAGCAGCCCCCGACTAGCGGGGAACACCGGGGAGCTGTTTTTT. This encodes CASSPRLAGNTGELFF. This chain joins TRBV4-2 and TRBJ2-2; 10 nucleotides agree with TRBD2. CDR1 is LGHNA and CDR2 is YNFKEQ in the germline V gene. V was clipped by 4 bases and J by 1 base; unmatched bases: 3. The CDR3 has 16 residues.

This clonotype was picked up a small number of times. A single base separates this from a much larger clone, so it may be a read error. The V call is TRBV7-2, the J call TRBJ2-3; a possible D gene is TRBD2 (6 bases). The last part of the DNA fits TRBJ2-5 better; the J call may be wrong. The CDR3 is 13 residues long. CDR1 and CDR2 from the germline V gene are SGHTA and FQGNSA. CDR3 region: CASSRVAGKTQYF. The DNA for the CDR3 is TGTGCCAGCAGCAGGGTGGCGGGAAAGACCCAGTACTTC.

This clonotype was observed many times. The germline gene is not matched at one end of the junction; a read error may be the cause. The V gene is TRBV5-1, the J gene TRBJ2-1, with D perhaps TRBD2 (5 bases). The CDR3 has 12 amino acids. The germline V gene has CDR1 SGHRS and CDR2 YFSETQ. CDR3 nucleotides: TGTGCCAGCAGTTCTAGCAACAATGAGCAGTTCTTC. Protein product: CASSSSNNEQFF.

This clonotype has at least ten counts. This chain links TRBV28 with TRBJ1-5; D gene uncertain. Trimming took off 5 bases at V and 4 bases at J, with 21 bases between the two ends. There are 17 residues in the CDR3. Germline assignment: CDR1 MDHEN and CDR2 SYDVKM. Here the CDR3 DNA reads TGTGCCAGCAGTCCACACCTTCTTGGAGGGCGAAATCAGCCCCAGCATTTT. It yields the protein CASSPHLLGGRNQPQHF.

This rearrangement joins TRBV5-1 to TRBJ2-2; the match to TRBD2 covers 13 bases. The CDR3 runs 18 residues. V lost 5 bases, J lost 6 bases, and 13 bases stayed unmatched. CDR1 and CDR2 (germline): SGHRS, YFSETQ. Written as DNA, the CDR3 is TGCGCCAGCAGATCACTAGCGGGAGGGCCTGGTTACGCCGGGGAGCTGTTTTTT. Protein product: CASRSLAGGPGYAGELFF.